This TCR beta chain originates from a study of response to subunit inactivated influenza vaccine (dated by TCRdb to about 2018). Some background on the complete study: The study used deep quantitative T cell receptor repertoire profiling to track responses to a trivalent subunit inactivated influenza vaccine. Broader findings and caveats from the paper: The authors suggested that each seasonal influenza vaccination may recruit only a limited number of new T cells.

The CDR3, cysteine through phenylalanine, is 14 amino acids long. This entry keeps only the CDR3 DNA: 42 bases, framed from base 1. The germline V gene gives CDR1 as SGHRS and CDR2 as YFSETQ. V drops 0 bases and J drops 10 bases, leaving 11 bases in between. In this sample, this clonotype turned up a few times. Its antigen is not yet known. No base-level quality is on record; no much larger clone is a single base apart. To prepare the library, RT-PCR was applied. TCRdb names Illumina HiSeq 2500 as the instrument used. TCRdb cleaned the public reads at Q25 with fastp, built clones with MiXCR and kept in-frame beta chains. Every CDR3 protein is listed once, alongside the most common genes and DNA of its rows. The sample contains about 780,000 distinct CDR3 sequences, less than 20% of them found a single time. The ten largest clones add up to about 11% of the sample.

The sample in question was PBMCs from blood, obtained approximately 5 days after vaccination. This sequence was found in a man aged 50 to 59 who received an inactivated influenza vaccine. Donor details come from another sample of the same person, matched by shared clones. The sequence joins TRBV5-1 to TRBJ1-6; D gene: possibly TRBD1, on 6 matching bases. The nucleotide sequence is given as TGCGCCAGCAGCTTGGATACAGGGCGGTCACCCCTCCACTTT. The resulting protein is CASSLDTGRSPLHF.